The T cell receptor (beta chain) under discussion was sequenced for a study of OX40 agonist ivuxolimab in advanced cancers. At the level of the study: Each patient was given ivuxolimab into a vein every 2 weeks, at 0.01 to 10 mg/kg. Study findings and constraints: Mean expanded clone counts were higher in CD8+ than CD4+ T cells. Clonal expansion was seen in CD4+ and CD8+ blood T cells by week 6 at 0.1 to 3.0 mg/kg.

The method was immunoSEQ multiplex PCR; TCRdb's version includes in-frame clones alone and lacks a portion of them. This table holds nearly 80,000 clones, 84% found once. Comments on this clone: What it binds is not known.

Source: CD4+ or CD8+ T cells sorted from blood, taken in a trial of the OX40 agonist ivuxolimab. The receptor's source is an adult with an advanced solid tumor such as melanoma, head and neck, liver or kidney cancer.

The CDR3 spells CAWRSGPTVPQHF. In DNA, the CDR3 is TGTGCCTGGAGGAGCGGGCCTACCGTGCCCCAGCATTTT. The rearrangement uses TRBV30 and TRBJ1-5, with no clear D. The CDR3 consists of 13 residues. V was trimmed by 3 bases and J by 9 bases, leaving 15 bases between them. Germline V gives CDR1 GTSNPN, CDR2 SVGIG (reference sequence).